This entry is about one TCR beta chain. Which antigen it targets is not known. The input lacks base qualities; no much larger clone sits a single base away. To prepare the library, the immunoSEQ multiplex PCR assay was applied. Sourced from immuneACCESS, this table was stored by TCRdb with only in-frame sequences that have V and J called. A share of the clones is absent; for the studies checked, an unresolved V gene accounts for under half, and the remainder has no known explanation. The sample table lists some 66,000 clones, about four fifths of them with a count of one. About 4.3% of the sample goes to the ten largest clones. The sample is drawn from a study of radiotherapy plus CTLA-4 blockade in lung cancer listed by TCRdb under 2018. With regard to the full study: Among enrolled patients, under 20% had an objective response and roughly 30% reached disease control. Summary of the overall study and its limitations: The strongest predictors of response, as reported, were early dynamic changes in blood T cell clones along with a rise in serum interferon-beta after radiation. After treatment with radiotherapy and ipilimumab, TCR clones that originated in tumors expanded in peripheral blood.

The CDR1 and CDR2 encoded by the germline V gene (reference sequence) are SGHNT and YYREEE. The CDR3, from cysteine to phenylalanine, totals 15 residues. The sequence is cut down to CDR3 DNA, 45 bases in frame from base 1. The junction carries 12 bases between V and J, which are trimmed by 1 base and 2 bases respectively. The study tested focal radiation therapy combined with CTLA-4 blockade (ipilimumab) in patients with chemo-refractory metastatic non-small-cell lung cancer. The chain joins TRBV5-4 to TRBJ2-5; perhaps TRBD1 is the D gene, with 5 bases matching. This receptor was obtained from a human donor with non-small cell lung cancer who had a partial response to radiotherapy plus ipilimumab. The sequencing used peripheral blood, collected from a patient treated with radiotherapy plus ipilimumab. The DNA is TGTGCCAGCAGCTTGCAGGGCGGACAACAAGAGACCCAGTACTTC. The encoded protein is CASSLQGGQQETQYF.